These 20 T cell receptor beta chains share one sample of origin, sequenced in a study of blood T cell repertoires in COVID-19. Measured with immunoSEQ multiplex PCR; TCRdb has only the in-frame clones, and not every one. The table includes about 70,000 clones, around 88% detected once. The sequenced sample was peripheral blood. The receptors were gathered from a human donor in a cohort sampled during active COVID-19.

The V gene is TRBV5-1, the J gene TRBJ1-2, with D perhaps TRBD1 (5 bases). This CDR3 has 16 residues. Per the germline V gene, CDR1 is SGHRS and CDR2 is YFSETQ. V was pared by 1 base and J by 4 bases, with 17 bases between. The chain's CDR3 is CASSLSLSGKRYGYTF. CDR3 DNA sequence: TGCGCCAGCAGCTTGTCTTTGTCAGGGAAACGCTATGGCTACACCTTC.

The rearrangement uses TRBV2 and TRBJ1-1, with 12 bases aligning to TRBD1. This CDR3 is 14 amino acids long. Losses at the gene ends were 7 bases for V and 4 bases for J; bases not matched to a gene: 4. Germline V lookup: CDR1 SNHLY, CDR2 FYNNEI. Written as DNA, the CDR3 is TGTGCCAGCACGGGACAGGGGGCGGCCACTGAAGCTTTCTTT. This sequence encodes CASTGQGAATEAFF.

J is TRBJ1-1 and V is TRBV7-3; TRBD1 matches at 7 bases. The J segment lost 4 bases and the V segment lost 1 base, leaving 3 bases of the junction unmatched. CDR3 length: 14 residues. Per the germline V gene, CDR1 is SGHTA and CDR2 is FQGTGA. CDR3 nucleotide sequence: TGTGCCAGCAGCTTAAGACAGGGAGGCACTGAAGCTTTCTTT. Translated, it gives CASSLRQGGTEAFF.

CDR3 nucleotide sequence: TGTGCCAGCTCGAGGGCCGAGGGAGAGCAGTTCTTC. Translating it yields CASSRAEGEQFF. The chain uses TRBV6-5 and TRBJ2-1, with D possibly matching TRBD2 (5 bases). In germline, CDR1 is MNHEY, CDR2 SVGAGI. Trimming removed 8 bases at V and 10 bases at J, with 15 bases between. The CDR3 has 12 residues.

This clone showed up just a few times. The rearrangement links TRBV21-1 to TRBJ1-3; the listed D gene, TRBD1, was not tested against the DNA. TRBV21-1 is recorded as a pseudogene. The CDR3 is 16 amino acids. Here the CDR3 DNA reads TGTGCCAGCAGCGCACGACAGGGAGTACCTGGAAACACCATATATTTT. This gives the protein CASSARQGVPGNTIYF.

This clone was recorded only once. The chain is built from TRBV4-2 and TRBJ2-2, with unresolved D. The length of the CDR3 is 15 residues. Germline-derived CDR1 and CDR2 are LGHNA and YNFKEQ. V dropped 1 base and J dropped 4 bases, with 10 bases sitting between them. This CDR3 reads CASSQVMMATGELFF. The CDR3 DNA is TGTGCCAGCAGCCAAGTAATGATGGCCACCGGGGAGCTGTTTTTT.

The chain links TRBV19 to TRBJ2-7, with D perhaps matching TRBD2 (5 bases). The V end was cut by 6 bases, the J end by 5 bases, with 8 bases between. The CDR3 contains 11 residues. In germline, CDR1 is LNHDA, CDR2 SQIVND (reference sequence). The CDR3 DNA reads as TGTGCCAGTAGGGCGGGCCACGAGCAGTACTTC. Protein product: CASRAGHEQYF. Based on the CDR3 plus reference TRBV19 and TRBJ2-7, the full variable domain is DGGITQSPKYLFRKEGQNVTLSCEQNLNHDAMYWYRQDPGQGLRLIYYSQIVNDFQKGDIAEGYSVSREKKESFPLTVTSAQKNPTAFYLCASRAGHEQYFGPGTRLTVT.

This clone has just one count. The chain employs TRBV27 and TRBJ2-3; 10 nucleotides align to TRBD2. The CDR3 spans 18 residues. Trimming took 3 bases from V and 4 from J; bases not matched to a gene: 13. CDR1 and CDR2 (germline): MNHEY, SMNVEV (reference sequence). The CDR3 DNA sequence: TGTGCCAGCAGTTTGATCAGCGGGGGGGCCGTTGGTTCAGATACGCAGTATTTT. This translates into CASSLISGGAVGSDTQYF.

The V gene is TRBV10-3, the J gene TRBJ1-2; D gene uncertain. CDR3 length: 14 amino acids. CDR1 is ENHRY, CDR2 SYGVKD, per germline. V was clipped by 2 bases and J by 8 bases, with 15 bases between them. CDR3 coding DNA: TGTGCCATCAGTGAGCCCACCCGGTTGCGCGGCTACACCTTC. It translates to CAISEPTRLRGYTF.

This chain links TRBV7-2 with TRBJ2-3, with 8 positions matching TRBD2. CDR1 is SGHTA and CDR2 is FQGNSA in the germline V gene. The CDR3 is 15 residues long. J gave up 2 bases and V 2 bases, and 3 bases lay outside the gene matches. CDR3 in amino acids: CASSLQRGITDTQYF. The CDR3 DNA reads TGTGCCAGCAGCTTACAGCGGGGGATCACAGATACGCAGTATTTT.

This clone was picked up a small number of times. V gene TRBV6-5 combines with J gene TRBJ1-1; D call uncertain. The CDR3 consists of 13 residues. Trimming removed 2 bases at V and 12 bases at J, with 16 bases between. The germline V gene has CDR1 MNHEY and CDR2 SVGAGI. The CDR3 protein is CASSYGFAGQTFF. The CDR3 coding sequence is TGTGCCAGCAGTTACGGTTTTGCGGGTCAGACTTTCTTT.

The chain combines TRBV2 with TRBJ1-5; 9 nucleotides line up with TRBD1. This CDR3 is 15 amino acids long. Germline V lookup: CDR1 SNHLY, CDR2 FYNNEI. V shed 5 bases and J 6 bases; nucleotides not matched to a gene: 8. The CDR3 bases are TGTGCCAGCAGTCCAACTTCGACAGGGGGTCAGCCCCAGCATTTT. Its translation: CASSPTSTGGQPQHF.

This clone was detected once. The chain combines TRBV11-1 with TRBJ2-1; tentative D call: TRBD1 (6 bases). Germline V lookup: CDR1 SGHAT, CDR2 FQDESV (reference sequence). Trimming removed 3 bases from V and 6 bases from J, with 12 bases in between. This CDR3 spans 14 amino acids. In DNA form, the CDR3 reads TGTGCCAGCAGCTTCAGGACAGTTGCCAATGAGCAGTTCTTC. This translates into CASSFRTVANEQFF.

This CDR3 reads CASSLVQAGTGELFF. For the CDR3, the DNA is TGTGCCAGCAGTTTGGTTCAGGCCGGCACCGGGGAGCTGTTTTTT. The chain couples TRBV6-5 to TRBJ2-2; D gene uncertain. With 4 bases removed from V and 4 bases from J, the gap between germline ends came to 13 bases. This CDR3 has 15 amino acids. Germline V gene lookup returns CDR1 MNHEY and CDR2 SVGAGI.

The V call is TRBV7-2, the J call TRBJ2-7; D is uncertain. Germline CDR1 is SGHTA and CDR2 is FQGNSA. Between the trimmed V and J ends, which lost 5 bases and 3 bases, there was a span of 11 bases. The CDR3 runs 13 residues. Written as DNA, the CDR3 is TGTGCCAGCAGCCCCTCGCGGAGCTACGAGCAGTACTTC. Its protein is CASSPSRSYEQYF.

The J gene is TRBJ2-5, the V gene TRBV7-2, with 10 bases lining up with TRBD2. Germline values: CDR1 SGHTA, CDR2 FQGNSA. This CDR3 has 15 residues. Losses at the gene ends were 2 bases for V and 4 bases for J; bases not matched to a gene: 4. The CDR3 spells CASSLQRGGPETQYF. The CDR3 DNA is TGTGCCAGCAGCTTACAGCGGGGGGGCCCAGAGACCCAGTACTTC.

The chain is built from TRBV5-4 and TRBJ2-3, with D tentatively TRBD2 (5 bases). V lost 4 bases and J 4 bases, leaving 7 bases between the germline ends. CDR3 length equals 12 residues. The germline gives CDR1 SGHNT, CDR2 YYREEE (reference sequence). CDR3: CASSLSADTQYF. Written as DNA, the CDR3 is TGTGCCAGCAGCCTTAGCGCAGATACGCAGTATTTT.

The chain combines TRBV27 with TRBJ2-3, with TRBD1 identical over 9 bases. CDR3 length: 19 residues. V was clipped by 4 bases and J by 6 bases; unmatched bases: 20. Germline CDR1 MNHEY, CDR2 SMNVEV (reference sequence). CDR3 sequence (DNA): TGTGCCAGCAGTTCTTACCTCCCGGACAGGGGTGGTCCTCTTGATACGCAGTATTTT. This codes for CASSSYLPDRGGPLDTQYF.

This clone was found a few times. The rearrangement joins TRBV7-2 to TRBJ2-1, with 10 nucleotides matching TRBD2. The V segment lost 1 base and the J segment 4 bases; nucleotides outside the gene matches: 7. Germline lookup yields CDR1 SGHTA and CDR2 FQGNSA. The CDR3 runs 17 residues. In DNA, the CDR3 is TGTGCCAGCAGCTTAGACGGGCCACTAGCGGGGTACAATGAGCAGTTCTTC. It encodes CASSLDGPLAGYNEQFF.

The chain joins TRBV7-2 to TRBJ2-2; no definite D call. The CDR3 has 13 residues. Germline CDR1 reads SGHTA; CDR2 reads FQGNSA. The V end lost 2 bases, the J end lost 6 bases, and 7 bases lay between the germline ends. This CDR3 reads CASSLNTPGELFF. DNA of the CDR3: TGTGCCAGCAGCTTAAATACTCCCGGGGAGCTGTTTTTT.